This T cell receptor beta chain was captured in a study of CD8 T cells in ankylosing spondylitis (dated by TCRdb to about 2017). Background for the entire study: T cell receptor beta repertoires were profiled in healthy donors and ankylosing spondylitis patients so that disease-linked TCR variants could be found. Peripheral blood was sampled, and synovial fluid was also collected from ankylosing spondylitis patients. The full study cohort comprised 25 or so ankylosing spondylitis patients and about 110 healthy donors. What the study reported, not specific to this receptor: The disease-linked clones were reported to be significantly enriched in matched synovial fluid samples from ankylosing spondylitis patients. The disease-linked clones had a CD8+ phenotype and were found at relatively low frequencies in peripheral blood. Some motif variants had previously been reported in the synovial fluid and blood of reactive arthritis patients, which suggests shared mechanisms of disease initiation. Blood from ankylosing spondylitis patients appeared to be characterized by a TCR beta motif made up of 8 or 9 highly homologous amino acid variants.

The reads were generated on an Illumina HiSeq 2500. TCR beta libraries were prepared by quantitative 5'-RACE with molecular barcodes. The study's processing was this. A new computational method, built on a probabilistic model of VDJ rearrangement, was used to identify disease-linked TCR variants. TCRdb's own reprocessing of the public reads used fastp at Q25 and MiXCR and kept productive beta chains. Records with the same CDR3 protein are collapsed into one entry carrying the most frequent genes and DNA. What appears here as the V and J calls and clone size reflects TCRdb's work, not the paper's. The table for this sample lists 800,000 to 900,000 distinct CDR3 sequences; 12% of them were counted only once. Of the sample, about 0.5% is held by the ten largest clones. CDR1 and CDR2 were assigned from the germline V gene as SQVTM and ANQGSEA. Counted from cysteine to phenylalanine, this CDR3 has 11 amino acids. Of the read, only the CDR3 DNA is kept; its 33 bases are in frame from base 1. V gives up 4 bases and J gives up 5 bases, and the segment between their germline ends measures 7 bases.

The table lists this clonotype with many counts. The antigen it binds to is not known. The sample holds no much larger clone one base away, and base qualities are not on file. This receptor chain uses TRBV29-1 and TRBJ2-3; the D gene assignment is ambiguous. Sequencing was performed on blood, either unsorted or a sorted T cell fraction (not recorded which). This clonotype originated in a male donor with ankylosing spondylitis. The CDR3 region: CSVGMRDTQYF. Here is the DNA: TGCAGCGTTGGGATGAGAGATACGCAGTATTTT.